This T cell receptor beta chain was observed in a study of cytomegalovirus exposure and HLA in healthy donors. Study-wide points: TCR association rates varied by HLA locus in a later analysis, with DRB1 highest and HLA-C lowest.

Among the donors, all were healthy bone marrow donors. The PCR ran on 60 Vbeta and 13 Jbeta primers. Generated by immunoSEQ multiplex PCR, the TCRdb table keeps only in-frame clones and is missing some. Of 60,000 to 90,000 clones in the sample, roughly 67% were seen once. V shed 6 bases, J shed 0 bases, and the junction held 12 bases outside the gene matches. Germline V gives CDR1 SEHNR, CDR2 FQNEAQ (reference sequence). CDR3 size: 19 residues. With regard to this clone: Its antigen is unknown.

This receptor was identified in a man aged 35 to 55 in good health and CMV-seropositive. Input material: PBMCs. This chain uses TRBV7-9 with TRBJ2-7, with 15 nucleotides matching TRBD2. CDR3 loop: CASSSGLAGGDLSSYEQYF. DNA for the CDR3: TGTGCCAGCAGTTCCGGACTAGCGGGGGGGGACCTTAGCTCCTACGAGCAGTACTTC.